A single T cell receptor (beta chain) is shown here with its context. Method: immunoSEQ multiplex PCR; TCRdb's copy keeps in-frame clones and lacks some. The sample includes 65,000 to 90,000 clones, approximately 80% of them seen just once. The CDR3 sequence is 14 residues long. Germline lookup yields CDR1 KGHSH and CDR2 LQKENI. Trimming took off 2 bases at V and 5 bases at J, with 12 bases between the two ends. This entry comes from a study of blood T cell repertoires in COVID-19. About the research overall: The origin of the acute and convalescent COVID-19 samples was the United States, Italy and Spain.

This clonotype was obtained from a woman aged 60 to 75 with acute or convalescent COVID-19. Sequenced input: peripheral blood. V is TRBV18 and J is TRBJ1-1; D might be TRBD1 (6 bases). DNA of the CDR3: TGTGCCAGCTCACCAGATGCCAGGGGAACTGAAGCTTTCTTT. It yields the protein CASSPDARGTEAFF.